The clone carrying this T cell receptor (beta chain) occurred many times. Its specificity is not known. This CDR3 region has 14 residues. With 3 bases clipped from V and 6 bases from J, the junction kept 4 bases outside the gene matches. CDR1 is SGHAT, CDR2 FQNNGV, per germline. These data come from a study of Graves' ophthalmopathy and Graves' hyperthyroidism. The study's findings and limits: Blood shared most expanded thyroid clonotypes above 0.001 frequency. In predicting ophthalmopathy progression, the model reached nearly 71% sensitivity and 72% to 85% specificity.

Beta-chain TCR CDR3 regions were amplified from RNA transcripts. HTBI-primed first-round RT-PCR preceded second-round multiplex PCR. TCRdb re-called the multiplex PCR reads with MiXCR, one entry per CDR3 protein. The table has some 350,000 distinct CDR3 sequences, 17% seen once. Enrolled hyperthyroidism patients had a new diagnosis, a duration under 2 months, and an age of 18 to 65. This clonotype was sampled from an adult woman with stable Graves' hyperthyroidism. The sequenced sample was peripheral blood. This chain links TRBV11-2 with TRBJ1-1, with 10 nucleotides matching TRBD1. The CDR3 nucleotides read TGTGCCAGCAGCTTTGGACAGGGGGACTCTGAAGCTTTCTTT. Translation: CASSFGQGDSEAFF.